Listed below are T cell receptor beta chains from one sample, sequenced in a study of blood T cell repertoires in COVID-19. Sequencing was performed with immunoSEQ multiplex PCR; in TCRdb, only in-frame clones are kept and a portion is missing. The data contain 150,000 to 200,000 clones, more than 75% of them singletons. The sequenced sample consisted of PBMCs or T cells enriched from blood (not recorded which). These TCRs come from a human donor with acute COVID-19. The donor label of this sample is uncertain. CDR3s leave out the opening cysteine and the closing phenylalanine or tryptophan.

j_call | v_call | cdr3_aa
TRBJ2-3 | TRBV4-1 | ASSPGGGLDTQY
TRBJ2-5 | TRBV5-5 | ASSLDTGFKETQY
TRBJ2-5 | TRBV10-2 | ASKLRGFQETQY
TRBJ2-1 | TRBV5-4 | ASSLDESSGVSYNEQF
TRBJ2-3 | TRBV5-1 | ASATGDSTDTQY
TRBJ2-1 | TRBV7-2 | ASSLASGGTYNEQF
TRBJ2-1 | TRBV13 | ASSLGLNFPYNEQF
TRBJ2-7 | TRBV7-9 | ASSPPLDRGGSYEQY
TRBJ2-2 | TRBV7-3 | ASSSQRGVTGELF
TRBJ2-1 | TRBV29-1 | SGRLAGGYNEQF
TRBJ2-3 | TRBV5-4 | ASSFIQGRTDTQY
TRBJ1-4 | TRBV18 | ASSPLRGATNEKLF
TRBJ2-7 | TRBV4-1 | ASGKPGQVYEQY
TRBJ1-1 | TRBV30 | AWRLPGGSTEAF
TRBJ1-2 | TRBV11-2 | ASSGTAANYGYT
TRBJ2-3 | TRBV9 | ASSVSLAGGSDTQY
TRBJ2-5 | TRBV25-1 | ASSSMAGGQETQY
TRBJ2-7 | TRBV5-5 | ASRPNQGREQY
TRBJ1-2 | TRBV9 | ASSRTGHMAVNYGYT
TRBJ2-3 | TRBV3-1/TRBV3-2 | ASSQTGTRTDTQY
TRBJ2-5 | TRBV30 | AWSVLQGGGETQY
TRBJ2-2 | TRBV4-3 | ASSLTGTPTTGELF
TRBJ1-5 | TRBV30 | AWNDRNQPQH
TRBJ2-3 | TRBV4-2 | ASSQGGGSADTQY
TRBJ2-1 | TRBV6-4 | ASSDTRLDNEQF
TRBJ1-1 | TRBV6-2/TRBV6-3 | ASSPHRRSQFKGRNTEAF
TRBJ1-1 | TRBV5-6 | ASSLGREAF
TRBJ2-5 | TRBV5-1 | ASSPQGTETQY
TRBJ1-1 | TRBV6-5 | ASSSHQNTEAF
TRBJ2-7 | TRBV6-5 | ASSYTPLYRDEQY
TRBJ2-7 | TRBV3-1/TRBV3-2 | ASSQGPERYEQY
TRBJ2-5 | TRBV5-4 | ASSVPGGGETQY
TRBJ1-2 | TRBV9 | ASSVTQGPYGYT
TRBJ1-5 | TRBV2 | ASSPPGGHNQPQH
TRBJ2-7 | TRBV5-5 | ASSLQQYEQY
TRBJ2-7 | TRBV12-3/TRBV12-4 | ASSARGPHEQY
TRBJ2-7 | TRBV27 | ASSQSRGHTYEQY
TRBJ1-1 | TRBV19 | ASTGGGTEAF
TRBJ2-5 | TRBV13 | ASARRGNQETQY
TRBJ1-2 | TRBV5-6 | ASSLVRDRENGYT
TRBJ2-1 | TRBV4-1 | ATQTRLSSYNEQF
TRBJ2-5 | TRBV11-2 | ASSGRQASETQY
TRBJ1-1 | TRBV6-5 | ACSVQGSVNTEAF
TRBJ1-2 | TRBV6-5 | ASTTGINYGYT
TRBJ1-3 | TRBV19 | ASSSGGSGNTIY
TRBJ2-5 | TRBV29-1 | SVAYDQETQY